This T cell receptor beta chain was identified during a study of cytomegalovirus exposure and HLA in healthy donors. Profiling relied on immunoSEQ multiplex PCR, and the TCRdb table lists in-frame clones only, not all of them. The sample holds fewer than 150,000 clones, approximately 80% seen once. Study results and caveats: There were some public TCRs occurring in many donors, but most TCR sequences were rare.

V was pared by 4 bases and J by 4 bases, with 10 bases of the junction left unmatched. Germline CDR1 MNHEY, CDR2 SMNVEV (reference sequence). This CDR3 has 16 residues. Of note for this clone: Its antigen is not identified.

The chain employs TRBV27 and TRBJ2-3; 8 nucleotides agree with TRBD2. The sample consisted of PBMCs. This sequence originates from a man aged 30-40 years in good health and CMV-seropositive. CDR3 sequence (DNA): TGTGCCAGCAGTTCGTTAGCGGGGAGTGAAGCAGATACGCAGTATTTT. This translates into CASSSLAGSEADTQYF.